This T cell receptor (beta chain) originates from a study of regulatory T cells in long-lasting Graves disease. A remark on this clonotype: A much larger clone is a single base away; this may be a read error.

The CDR3 is 15 residues long. The V and J ends lost 8 bases and 1 base respectively, with 16 bases between them. Indicated time point: newly diagnosed GD, antithyroid drugs for less than 3 months. The TCR library was made from RNA that had been extracted from PBMCs in TRIzol. Combining iRepertoire HTBI primers with Arm-PCR of CDR3 regions, the authors built TCR beta libraries. TCRdb fed the multiplex PCR reads into MiXCR, producing one record per CDR3 protein. In the table there are roughly 320,000 distinct CDR3 sequences, approximately 16% of which are singletons. The same data also contributed to another study, on T cells in Graves' hyperthyroidism and ophthalmopathy. Per that paper: The study based diagnoses on clinical symptoms, serum thyroxine and TRAb, thyroid ultrasound and orbital computed tomography.

The sample here was peripheral blood mononuclear cells (PBMCs), taken at new diagnosis, from a patient treated with antithyroid drugs. J is TRBJ2-3 and V is TRBV12-3 or TRBV12-4, with D tentatively TRBD1 or TRBD2 (5 bases each). The source is a man between 35 and 55 years old with Graves disease. The CDR3 region is CASGRGDDGTDTQYF. The CDR3 DNA reads as TGTGCCAGCGGGAGAGGGGATGATGGCACAGATACGCAGTATTTT.